The rows below give T cell receptor beta chains drawn from one sample of a study of cytomegalovirus exposure and HLA in healthy donors. Generated by immunoSEQ multiplex PCR, the TCRdb table keeps only in-frame clones and is missing some. The sample carries 68,000 or so clones, about nine tenths recorded once. Specimen: PBMCs. The origin of the receptors is a man aged 18 to 29 in good health and CMV-seronegative. CDR3s include the opening cysteine and the closing phenylalanine or tryptophan. Fields, in order: J gene, V gene, clone size, D gene, CDR3 protein, CDR3 DNA. The D gene is left open where the match is weak. Clone size appears in some rows only: once, few, many, or a class for an expanded clone.

>TRBJ2-4|TRBV19|few|.
CASSGGNIQYF
TGTGCCAGTAGCGGTGGAAACATTCAGTACTTC
>TRBJ2-5|TRBV7-3|.|TRBD1
CASSNSGTAEETQYF
TGTGCCAGCAGCAACTCCGGGACAGCGGAAGAGACCCAGTACTTC
>TRBJ2-2|TRBV7-2|.|.
CASSVSIPGELFF
TGTGCCAGCAGCGTATCTATTCCCGGGGAGCTGTTTTTT
>TRBJ2-1|TRBV9|.|TRBD2
CASGLAAYNEQFF
TGTGCCAGTGGGCTAGCGGCTTACAATGAGCAGTTCTTC
>TRBJ2-6|TRBV9|.|TRBD2
CASSPGGDIPGANVLTF
TGTGCCAGCAGCCCCGGGGGGGATATACCTGGGGCCAACGTCCTGACTTTC
>TRBJ1-1|TRBV5-4|.|.
CASSFGQRDTEAFF
TGTGCCAGCAGTTTCGGACAGAGAGACACTGAAGCTTTCTTT
>TRBJ1-2|TRBV28|.|TRBD1
CASSLGAAGGLRGYTF
TGTGCCAGCAGTTTGGGTGCGGCAGGGGGCCTTCGTGGCTACACCTTC
>TRBJ1-1|TRBV5-4|.|TRBD1
CASNWDSLNTEAFF
TGTGCCAGCAACTGGGACAGCCTGAACACTGAAGCTTTCTTT
>TRBJ1-5|TRBV2|.|.
CASGPGSYHQPQHF
TGTGCCAGCGGTCCCGGGAGCTACCATCAGCCCCAGCATTTT
>TRBJ2-1|TRBV18|.|.
CASSPDLLNNEQFF
TGTGCCAGCTCACCCGACTTGTTGAACAATGAGCAGTTCTTC
>TRBJ2-1|TRBV5-1|.|.
CASSLLGANEQFF
TGCGCCAGCAGCTTGCTTGGGGCCAATGAGCAGTTCTTC
>TRBJ2-2|TRBV4-2|.|.
CASSQAPPGHTTGELFF
TGTGCCAGCAGCCAAGCCCCTCCGGGACATACCACCGGGGAGCTGTTTTTT
>TRBJ2-3|TRBV25-1|.|.
CASSEWAHGTDTQYF
TGTGCCAGCAGTGAATGGGCTCACGGCACAGATACGCAGTATTTT
>TRBJ2-7|TRBV7-2|.|.
CASSGSVVYEQYF
TGTGCCAGCAGCGGTTCAGTGGTCTACGAGCAGTACTTC
>TRBJ1-5|TRBV7-3|.|.
CASSLIGRSVNQPQHF
TGTGCCAGCAGCTTAATTGGGCGATCCGTCAATCAGCCCCAGCATTTT
>TRBJ2-1|TRBV11-3|once|.
CASSLAGSGSYNEQFF
TGTGCCAGCAGCTTAGCCGGAAGCGGCTCCTACAATGAGCAGTTCTTC
>TRBJ2-1|TRBV5-4|.|TRBD1
CASSSVTGVHEQFF
TGTGCCAGCAGCTCGGTTACAGGGGTCCATGAGCAGTTCTTC
>TRBJ2-5|TRBV13|.|.
CASSLRGSLGTQYF
TGTGCCAGCAGCTTAAGGGGGTCGCTGGGGACCCAGTACTTC
>TRBJ1-1|TRBV7-9|.|.
CASSLVRGTEAFF
TGTGCCAGCAGCTTAGTACGAGGGACTGAAGCTTTCTTT
>TRBJ2-7|TRBV28|.|TRBD2
CASSQLAGAGEQYF
TGTGCCAGCAGCCAACTAGCGGGGGCCGGGGAGCAGTACTTC
>TRBJ1-1|TRBV7-2|.|TRBD1
CASSLTGRGRGEAFF
TGTGCCAGCAGCTTAACTGGCAGGGGGCGCGGTGAAGCTTTCTTT
>TRBJ1-2|TRBV6-1|.|.
CASSEGAAVYGYTF
TGTGCCAGCAGTGAAGGAGCAGCGGTCTATGGCTACACCTTC
>TRBJ2-5|TRBV5-8|.|.
CASSFSRVETQYF
TGTGCCAGCAGCTTTTCCAGGGTCGAGACCCAGTACTTC
>TRBJ1-3|TRBV5-1|.|.
CASSLSRGIGNTIYF
TGCGCCAGCAGCTTGTCGCGGGGTATTGGAAACACCATATATTTT
>TRBJ2-7|TRBV7-9|.|.
CASSQDRTKDYEQYF
TGTGCCAGCAGCCAGGACAGGACTAAGGACTACGAGCAGTACTTC
>TRBJ2-1|TRBV28|.|TRBD2
CASSGTSGIYEQFF
TGTGCCAGCAGCGGGACTAGCGGGATATATGAGCAGTTCTTC
>TRBJ1-5|TRBV6-1|.|TRBD1
CASRDRERNQPQHF
TGTGCCAGCAGGGACAGGGAACGAAATCAGCCCCAGCATTTT
>TRBJ2-7|TRBV20-1|.|.
CSASSMDEQYF
TGCAGTGCTAGTAGTATGGACGAGCAGTACTTC
>TRBJ1-2|TRBV19|once|.
CASSIDRWDYGYTF
TGTGCCAGTAGTATAGACAGGTGGGACTATGGCTACACCTTC
>TRBJ1-2|TRBV4-3|.|.
CASSQDRGGDYGYTF
TGCGCCAGCAGCCAAGATCGGGGAGGGGACTATGGCTACACCTTC
>TRBJ2-1|TRBV2|.|.
CASGFFLRVQFF
TGTGCCAGCGGGTTTTTTTTACGGGTGCAGTTCTTC
>TRBJ2-1|TRBV6-4|.|.
CASSEWRILFSSYNEQFF
TGTGCCAGCAGTGAATGGCGGATCCTTTTTAGCTCCTACAATGAGCAGTTCTTC
>TRBJ2-4|TRBV15|.|TRBD2
CATSIRSGLDSTSYF
TGTGCCACCAGCATACGATCGGGACTAGACTCTACGTCCTACTTC
>TRBJ2-7|TRBV2|.|TRBD2
CASSEGLAGHFTYEQYF
TGTGCCAGCAGTGAAGGACTAGCGGGCCACTTCACCTACGAGCAGTACTTC
>TRBJ2-3|TRBV4-1|.|.
CASSQGVQGRGADTQYF
TGCGCCAGCAGCCAAGGGGTTCAAGGAAGGGGTGCAGATACGCAGTATTTT
>TRBJ2-7|TRBV7-2|.|TRBD2
CASSTGTSGMAQYF
TGTGCCAGCAGCACCGGGACTAGCGGGATGGCGCAGTACTTC
>TRBJ1-4|TRBV7-8|.|TRBD1
CASSTTGTAGEKLFF
TGTGCCAGCAGCACAACCGGGACAGCTGGTGAAAAACTGTTTTTT
>TRBJ2-5|TRBV5-1|.|TRBD2
CASSTSGTREETQYF
TGCGCCAGCAGCACTAGCGGGACTCGGGAAGAGACCCAGTACTTC
>TRBJ2-7|TRBV7-2|.|.
CASSPNYFGHEQYF
TGTGCCAGCAGTCCAAACTACTTCGGTCACGAGCAGTACTTC
>TRBJ2-3|TRBV13|.|TRBD1
CASSSTGTGGRDTQYF
TGTGCCAGCAGCTCTACCGGGACAGGGGGGAGGGATACGCAGTATTTT
>TRBJ2-3|TRBV7-8|.|TRBD2
CASSSRSGTTDTQYF
TGTGCCAGCAGCTCACGTAGCGGGACCACAGATACGCAGTATTTT
>TRBJ2-1|TRBV4-3|.|TRBD2
CASSHGTSGTNNEQFF
TGCGCCAGCAGCCACGGGACTAGCGGGACCAACAATGAGCAGTTCTTC
>TRBJ1-2|TRBV7-3|.|.
CASSLRTGPSYGYTF
TGTGCCAGCAGCTTAAGAACGGGTCCGAGCTATGGCTACACCTTC
>TRBJ2-7|TRBV25-1|.|TRBD1
CASSDHTGGYEQYF
TGTGCCAGCAGTGACCACACAGGGGGCTACGAGCAGTACTTC
>TRBJ1-1|TRBV18|.|TRBD1
CASSPWTGGTEAFF
TGTGCCAGCTCACCCTGGACAGGAGGGACTGAAGCTTTCTTT
>TRBJ2-6|TRBV6-5|.|.
CASTIFVSGANVLTF
TGTGCCAGCACCATTTTTGTTTCTGGGGCCAACGTCCTGACTTTC
>TRBJ2-1|TRBV7-6|.|TRBD2
CASRRISGTAHEQFF
TGTGCCAGCAGGCGTATAAGCGGGACGGCGCATGAGCAGTTCTTC
>TRBJ2-7|TRBV7-2|.|.
CASRDGNSYEQYF
TGTGCCAGCAGGGACGGGAACTCCTACGAGCAGTACTTC
>TRBJ2-7|TRBV18|few|TRBD1
CASSPYRDSYEQYF
TGTGCCAGCTCACCTTACCGGGACAGCTACGAGCAGTACTTC
>TRBJ2-3|TRBV7-3|.|.
CASSFVRTDTQYF
TGTGCCAGCAGCTTCGTTCGCACAGATACGCAGTATTTT
>TRBJ1-2|TRBV7-9|many|.
CASNRGGQGFSYTF
TGTGCCAGCAACCGGGGGGGCCAGGGGTTTAGCTACACCTTC
>TRBJ1-2|TRBV27|.|TRBD1
CASRLTGGVSNYGYTF
TGTGCCAGCCGATTGACAGGGGGCGTTAGTAACTATGGCTACACCTTC
>TRBJ2-3|TRBV9|.|.
CASSVGGAGSGTDTQYF
TGTGCCAGCAGCGTTGGCGGGGCGGGATCGGGCACAGATACGCAGTATTTT
>TRBJ2-7|TRBV7-6|.|TRBD2
CASSSWVSGTYEQYF
TGTGCCAGCAGCTCCTGGGTGAGCGGGACTTACGAGCAGTACTTC